This TCR beta chain was sequenced in a study of blood T cell repertoires in COVID-19 (dated by TCRdb to 2018 to 2020). About the study as a whole: Samples covering the acute and convalescent phases of COVID-19 were provided by collaborators in the United States, Italy and Spain. The prospective study material was composed of cDNA or gDNA derived from T cells, B-cell-depleted T cells, or PBMCs. Subjects who had been exposed to COVID-19, were actively infected with it, or had recovered from it provided the deeply sampled blood TCRbeta repertoires that made up the dataset. The repertoires were released in a freely available public database meant as a resource for research on the immune response to SARS-CoV-2. Samples came from the ongoing ImmuneRACE study (first 160 participants) plus 1,254 subjects from 6 global collaborators. A de-identified subject ID, COVID-19 status, age in years and sex were almost always included in the sample metadata. Where available, HLA class I and class II types were taken from metadata supplied by the sample provider and were not determined by assay-based typing. Broader findings and caveats from the paper: The amount of clinical and demographic metadata varied by source and participant and was provided uncurated.

As encoded in the germline V gene (reference sequence), CDR1 is SEHNR while CDR2 is FQNEAQ. Spanning cysteine to phenylalanine, the CDR3 consists of 18 amino acids. The sequence is cut down to CDR3 DNA, 54 bases in frame from base 1. The germline V end is reduced by 1 base and the J end by 2 bases; junction bases left unmatched: 11. Each collaborating institution followed its own protocols to collect whole blood in K2EDTA tubes. Collaborator samples were shipped for TCRbeta analysis as frozen whole blood, isolated PBMCs, or DNA extracted from either sample type. TCRbeta CDR3 regions were amplified from genomic DNA using the immunoSEQ Assay, a bias-controlled multiplex PCR. The authors processed their data as follows. The number of nucleated cells in each sample was estimated from the amplification of reference gene primers within the assay. Sequence reads were collapsed and filtered to measure the absolute abundance of every unique TCRbeta CDR3 rearrangement. For each sample, productive Simpson clonality was calculated as the square root of Simpson's diversity index over productive rearrangements. TCRdb's version of the immuneACCESS table is confined to in-frame rearrangements and falls short of the full clone set. An unresolved V gene accounts for under half of the shortfall where checked; the remainder is of unknown origin. The V and J calls and clone size are taken from that table; D and trimming were inferred from the DNA. The sample table lists roughly 200,000 clones, about four fifths of them with a count of one. The ten top clones hold 6.5% of the sample.

As to this clone: The target of this receptor is not known. Per-nucleotide qualities are absent, and no much larger clonotype sits a single base away.

The sequence was collected from a man aged 70 or older with active or convalescent COVID-19. This chain joins TRBV7-9 to TRBJ2-1, and TRBD2 aligns with 7 junction nucleotides. The specimen was peripheral blood. The CDR3 corresponds to CASSLGGLGREAYNEQFF. Here is the DNA: TGTGCCAGCAGCTTAGGAGGTTTAGGACGGGAGGCCTACAATGAGCAGTTCTTC.